These 30 T cell receptor beta chains came from one sample sequenced in a study of T-cell reconstitution after alpha-beta-depleted transplantation in children. A TCRbeta library incorporating unique molecular identifiers was prepared. TCRdb independently ran MiXCR on the PCR reads; one entry per CDR3 protein. This sample has around 200,000 distinct CDR3 sequences, with more than 15% found just once. The specimen comprised PBMCs, mostly from graft donor cells, sampled 360 days after TCRalphabeta/CD19-depleted stem cell transplant. These receptor sequences come from a male patient aged 2-10 years who had a stem cell transplant for acute lymphoblastic leukemia, so the T cells may come from the graft donor.

This clonotype was counted a few times. V usage is TRBV10-2 and J usage is TRBJ1-2; 8 nucleotides align to TRBD1. The germline CDR1 and CDR2 sequences are WSHSY and SAAADI. V shed 3 bases and J 4 bases; nucleotides not matched to a gene: 7. CDR3 length: 15 amino acids. In nucleotides, the CDR3 is TGCGCCAGCAGTGATAGGCAGGGGGCTGTCTATGGCTACACCTTC. Residues: CASSDRQGAVYGYTF.

This clonotype appeared a few times. This chain joins TRBV12-3 or TRBV12-4 and TRBJ2-3; 7 bases align to TRBD1. The V and J ends lost 6 bases and 1 base, in that order; junction bases with no gene match: 4. CDR3 length equals 14 residues. CDR3 in DNA: TGTGCCAGCAGCGGGACAGTCGGCACAGATACGCAGTATTTT. Translation: CASSGTVGTDTQYF.

The chain links TRBV29-1 to TRBJ1-5; D gene ambiguous. CDR1 and CDR2 from the germline V gene are SQVTM and ANQGSEA. The CDR3 sequence is 12 residues long. Trimming removed 7 bases from V and 2 bases from J, with 9 bases in between. Written as DNA, the CDR3 is TGCAGCGCTGCAGAGGGCAATCAGCCCCAGCATTTT. The encoded protein is CSAAEGNQPQHF.

The V gene is TRBV10-3, the J gene TRBJ2-5; 7 nucleotides match TRBD2. The CDR3 spans 15 residues. Germline trimming cut 2 bases from V and 0 bases from J; bases unmatched to any gene: 3. Germline CDR1 and CDR2: ENHRY and SYGVKD. The CDR3 DNA is TGTGCCATCAGTGAGGGGACTACTAACCAAGAGACCCAGTACTTC. As protein: CAISEGTTNQETQYF.

This clonotype came up many times. The rearrangement uses TRBV10-1 and TRBJ2-7; no firm D call. Germline V lookup: CDR1 WNHNN, CDR2 SYGVQD (reference sequence). The ends were cut back, 10 bases at V and 3 bases at J, with 13 bases in the middle. This CDR3 comprises 12 residues. The CDR3 is CAMWVHFYEQYF. The CDR3 bases are TGCGCCATGTGGGTCCACTTCTACGAGCAGTACTTC.

In its sample, this clonotype was seen many times. The DNA for the CDR3 is TGTGCCAGCAGTTCAGGGACAGGGGCGAACACTGAAGCTTTCTTT. The encoded protein is CASSSGTGANTEAFF. This chain connects TRBV28 to TRBJ1-1; 10 nucleotides match TRBD1. The V and J ends lost 4 bases and 1 base, in that order; junction bases with no gene match: 3. Germline V lookup: CDR1 MDHEN, CDR2 SYDVKM. CDR3 length equals 15 residues.

The V gene is TRBV7-2, the J gene TRBJ2-5; weak D call: TRBD2 (6 bases). The CDR3 is made up of 14 amino acids. The V end lost 1 base, the J end lost 4 bases, and 10 bases lay between the germline ends. Germline-derived CDR1 and CDR2 are SGHTA and FQGNSA. CDR3 sequence: CASSLVRGRETQYF. The CDR3 bases are TGTGCCAGCAGCTTAGTTCGGGGGAGAGAGACCCAGTACTTC.

There are a few counts of this clonotype. The rearrangement links TRBV5-6 to TRBJ2-4, with 15 nucleotides matching TRBD2. Looked up from germline, CDR1 is SGHDT and CDR2 is YYEEEE. The ends lost 4 bases at V and 8 bases at J; junction bases unmatched: 10. The CDR3 has 17 residues. CDR3 loop: CASSQRTSGGAGDIQYF. The CDR3 nucleotides read TGTGCCAGCAGCCAAAGGACTAGCGGGGGGGCCGGTGACATTCAGTACTTC.

The chain is built from TRBV19 and TRBJ1-1; tentatively, D is TRBD1 (6 bases). The germline gives CDR1 LNHDA, CDR2 SQIVND (reference sequence). The CDR3 is 13 amino acids. Between the trimmed V and J ends, which lost 6 bases and 3 bases, there was a span of 11 bases. In nucleotides, the CDR3 is TGTGCCAGTAGGCGGACAGCCGACACTGAAGCTTTCTTT. Translation gives CASRRTADTEAFF.

This rearrangement joins TRBV15 to TRBJ2-6, with 8 bases that match TRBD1. From germline, CDR1 is LNHNV and CDR2 YYDKDF (reference sequence). CDR3 length equals 19 residues. V was pared by 0 bases and J by 1 base, with 8 bases of the junction left unmatched. CDR3 amino acids: CATSRDSAGGASGANVLTF. In DNA form, the CDR3 reads TGTGCCACCAGCAGAGATTCCGCAGGGGGCGCTTCTGGGGCCAACGTCCTGACTTTC.

In its sample, this clonotype was seen a few times. The J gene is TRBJ2-3, the V gene TRBV29-1; perhaps TRBD2 as D (5 bases). The V gene's germline CDR1 is SQVTM and CDR2 ANQGSEA. The CDR3 covers 15 residues. Deletions cut 1 base from V and 2 bases from J, with 13 bases between. The CDR3 reads CSVEVRDSPTDTQYF. CDR3 DNA sequence: TGCAGCGTTGAAGTTCGGGATTCCCCCACAGATACGCAGTATTTT.

A few counts support this clonotype. The chain combines TRBV12-3 or TRBV12-4 with TRBJ2-5; 7 nucleotides align to TRBD1. Trimming at V came to 3 bases and at J to 3 bases, leaving 4 bases not matched to a gene. The CDR3 totals 14 residues. CDR3: CASSFADREETQYF. CDR3 nucleotide sequence: TGTGCCAGCAGTTTCGCCGACAGGGAAGAGACCCAGTACTTC.

The CDR3, as DNA: TGTGCCAGCAGTCGACAGCAGAACACTGAAGCTTTCTTT. It yields the protein CASSRQQNTEAFF. The chain carries TRBV2 and TRBJ1-1; D is possibly TRBD1 (5 bases). Germline lookup yields CDR1 SNHLY and CDR2 FYNNEI. Trimming took off 5 bases at V and 1 base at J, with 8 bases between the two ends. The CDR3 covers 13 residues.

V gene TRBV7-2 combines with J gene TRBJ2-3; D gene unclear. Germline-derived CDR1 and CDR2 are SGHTA and FQGNSA. The CDR3 is 15 residues long. Trimming took 1 base from V and 4 from J, leaving 12 bases between them. CDR3 in amino acids: CASSLGPLESDTQYF. CDR3 DNA sequence: TGTGCCAGCAGCTTAGGCCCTTTAGAGTCAGATACGCAGTATTTT.

V usage is TRBV5-1 and J usage is TRBJ1-1; D might be TRBD1 (5 bases). Trimming stripped 0 bases from V and 7 bases from J, with 16 bases between. The CDR3 loop spans 15 amino acids. CDR1 and CDR2 from the germline V gene are SGHRS and YFSETQ. CDR3 DNA: TGCGCCAGCAGCTTGGGAACTGGGACGGGCCGTGAAGCTTTCTTT. This sequence encodes CASSLGTGTGREAFF.

This clonotype was detected a few times. This chain connects TRBV15 to TRBJ2-4, with 7 nucleotides matching TRBD1. The CDR3 runs 15 residues. V lost 3 bases and J lost 8; bases outside the gene matches: 10. Germline V gene sequence: CDR1 LNHNV, CDR2 YYDKDF (reference sequence). CDR3 residues: CATSSPSTGADIQYF. The CDR3 nucleotides are TGTGCCACCAGCAGCCCCTCCACAGGGGCGGACATTCAGTACTTC.

This clonotype has more than one count but fewer than ten. V gene TRBV7-9 combines with J gene TRBJ1-4; a possible D gene is TRBD1 (5 bases). Per the germline V gene, CDR1 is SEHNR and CDR2 is FQNEAQ (reference sequence). The length of the CDR3 is 14 residues. The V end lost 0 bases, the J end lost 7 bases, and 9 bases lay between the germline ends. In DNA, the CDR3 is TGTGCCAGCAGCTTAGCCGTGGGGGTTGAAAAACTGTTTTTT. Protein: CASSLAVGVEKLFF.

This clonotype was picked up a small number of times. The V gene is TRBV2, the J gene TRBJ1-1; possibly TRBD1 for D (5 bases). This CDR3 has 15 residues. Germline values: CDR1 SNHLY, CDR2 FYNNEI. The V end was cut by 7 bases, the J end by 1 base, with 16 bases between. The CDR3 bases are TGTGCCAGCATTGAGTTCGGGAGGGGGAACACTGAAGCTTTCTTT. It translates to CASIEFGRGNTEAFF.

About this clonotype itself: The germline gene is not matched at one end of the junction; a read error may be the cause. The rearrangement uses TRBV20-1 and TRBJ1-6, with no clear D. The CDR3 totals 14 residues. Germline V lookup: CDR1 DFQATT, CDR2 SNEGSKA (reference sequence). The CDR3 DNA follows: TGCAGTGCTAGAGATTCCCGGAGAAATTCCCCCCTCCACTTT. Translated, it gives CSARDSRRNSPLHF.

The sample holds a few counts of this clonotype. This rearrangement joins TRBV12-3 or TRBV12-4 to TRBJ2-1; D is uncertain. The CDR3 spans 15 residues. Trimming shortened V by 5 bases and J by 0 bases, and 11 bases separated the two germline ends. The chain's CDR3 is CASSAPGLSYNEQFF. CDR3 bases: TGTGCCAGCAGTGCCCCCGGCCTCTCCTACAATGAGCAGTTCTTC.

J is TRBJ2-3 and V is TRBV7-2; D is ambiguous. Deletions cut 3 bases from V and 2 bases from J, with 12 bases between. The CDR3 runs 15 residues. CDR1 SGHTA and CDR2 FQGNSA come from the germline V gene. CDR3 DNA sequence: TGTGCCAGCAGCTTTCCAGGAAGGGTCACAGATACGCAGTATTTT. Its protein is CASSFPGRVTDTQYF.

In this sample, this clonotype turned up once. V usage is TRBV2 and J usage is TRBJ2-3; 8 nucleotides agree with TRBD2. The CDR3 totals 15 residues. Germline loops: CDR1 SNHLY, CDR2 FYNNEI. Trimming took 9 bases from V and 4 from J; bases not matched to a gene: 12. The DNA for the CDR3 is TGTGCCAGTCGCCTTAGCGGGGCGAACCCAGATACGCAGTATTTT. Its protein product is CASRLSGANPDTQYF.

V usage is TRBV5-1 and J usage is TRBJ1-1; D possibly corresponds to TRBD1 (6 bases). The V end was cut by 4 bases, the J end by 0 bases, with 13 bases between. Germline-derived CDR1 and CDR2 are SGHRS and YFSETQ. The CDR3 is 15 residues long. CDR3 protein: CASSVEGGMNTEAFF. The CDR3 DNA reads TGCGCCAGCAGCGTCGAAGGGGGAATGAACACTGAAGCTTTCTTT.

This clonotype was detected many times. The CDR3 nucleotides are TGTGCCAGTAATACTCTGGGAGATGGGGGCCCCTACGAGCAGTACTTC. This sequence encodes CASNTLGDGGPYEQYF. The chain is built from TRBV6-2 or TRBV6-3 and TRBJ2-7, with D perhaps TRBD1 (6 bases). The ends were cut back, 9 bases at V and 2 bases at J, with 23 bases in the middle. Germline V gene data show CDR1 as MNHEY and CDR2 as SVGEGT. The CDR3 sequence is 16 residues long.

The genes are TRBV4-3 and TRBJ2-5; TRBD2 matches at 10 bases. Germline loops: CDR1 LGHNA, CDR2 YSLEER. The CDR3 extends over 18 amino acids. J lost 5 bases, V lost 8 bases, and 20 bases had no gene match. The CDR3 bases are TGCGCCAGCTCCACCTGCGAGGGACTAGCGTGGAAGGGGGAGACCCAGTACTTC. As protein: CASSTCEGLAWKGETQYF.

This clonotype was observed once. V gene TRBV19 combines with J gene TRBJ2-2; D is undetermined. Deletions cut 4 bases from V and 6 bases from J, with 12 bases between. The length of the CDR3 is 14 residues. Germline CDR1 is LNHDA and CDR2 is SQIVND (reference sequence). Here the CDR3 reads CASSRPSLPGELFF. The CDR3 region has the DNA TGTGCCAGTAGTAGACCCAGCCTGCCCGGGGAGCTGTTTTTT.

This clonotype was recorded a few times. This chain joins TRBV7-2 and TRBJ2-5; D not resolved. The V gene lost 3 bases and the J gene lost 4 bases, with 18 bases spanning the gap. This CDR3 contains 16 residues. Germline V CDR1 and CDR2: SGHTA, FQGNSA. In nucleotides, the CDR3 is TGTGCCAGCAGCTTGCGAACTAAAAACCGTAGAGAGACCCAGTACTTC. It yields the protein CASSLRTKNRRETQYF.

This clonotype was seen many times. The J gene is TRBJ2-7, the V gene TRBV5-1; D remains unclear. The germline V gene has CDR1 SGHRS and CDR2 YFSETQ. The CDR3 consists of 11 residues. Trimming took off 0 bases at V and 7 bases at J, with 5 bases between the two ends. CDR3 sequence (DNA): TGCGCCAGCAGCTTGGAATGGGAGCAGTACTTC. Its protein product is CASSLEWEQYF.

The chain uses TRBV20-1 and TRBJ2-5, with D possibly matching TRBD1 (6 bases). From germline, CDR1 is DFQATT and CDR2 SNEGSKA (reference sequence). V was trimmed by 0 bases and J by 1 base, leaving 15 bases between them. The length of the CDR3 is 16 residues. The DNA of the CDR3 is TGCAGTGCTAGAGACTCCGAGGACAGTATCCAAGAGACCCAGTACTTC. Its translation: CSARDSEDSIQETQYF.

This clonotype was seen a few times. The chain employs TRBV2 and TRBJ1-6, with D perhaps matching TRBD1 (6 bases). Germline lookup yields CDR1 SNHLY and CDR2 FYNNEI. Trimming cost V 6 bases and J 4 bases, with 10 bases left between them. This CDR3 is built from 14 residues. For the CDR3, the DNA is TGTGCCAGCAGCCAGGACAGTTATAATTCACCCCTCCACTTT. Its translation: CASSQDSYNSPLHF.